The 4 T cell receptor beta chains in this list originate from one sample, sequenced in a study of patients and donors after allogeneic stem cell transplantation. TCRdb independently ran MiXCR on the RT-PCR reads; one entry per CDR3 protein. The sample carries tens of thousands of distinct CDR3 sequences, roughly 14% recorded once. The sequenced sample consisted of blood, either unsorted or a sorted T cell fraction (not recorded which). These receptors were taken from a human donor who was either an allogeneic HSCT recipient or a stem cell or donor lymphocyte infusion donor (not recorded which). It is not recorded whose cells these are; they may come from a transplant donor.

J is TRBJ2-1 and V is TRBV20-1; D is uncertain. The V gene's germline CDR1 is DFQATT and CDR2 SNEGSKA (reference sequence). This CDR3 region has 15 residues. CDR3 nucleotides: TGCAGCGCGGAACTCGACATGAGCTCCTACAATGAGCAGTTCTTC. It is translated as CSAELDMSSYNEQFF.

The chain couples TRBV18 to TRBJ2-1, with TRBD2 as a possible D gene (6 bases). This CDR3 has 15 amino acids. The germline CDR1 and CDR2 sequences are KGHSH and LQKENI. V was clipped by 5 bases and J by 0 bases, with 11 bases between them. Written as DNA, the CDR3 is TGTGCCAGCTCAAGGAGGGATACCTCCTACAATGAGCAGTTCTTC. This sequence encodes CASSRRDTSYNEQFF.

A few counts support this clonotype. V usage is TRBV7-6 and J usage is TRBJ2-7; possibly TRBD1 for D (6 bases). Germline assignment: CDR1 SGHVS and CDR2 FNYEAQ. V shed 2 bases and J shed 2 bases, with 13 bases lying between them. CDR3 length: 15 amino acids. CDR3 region: CASSLLARGPYEQYF. The DNA for the CDR3 is TGTGCCAGCAGCTTATTGGCCAGGGGACCCTACGAGCAGTACTTC.

The V and J genes are TRBV12-3 or TRBV12-4 and TRBJ2-3; 9 positions agree with TRBD2. The CDR3 has 14 amino acids. After removal of 10 bases from V and 3 bases from J, the junction contained 8 bases not matched to a gene. The CDR3 spells CATHRSGRTDTQYF. CDR3 bases: TGTGCCACCCACCGGAGCGGGAGGACAGATACGCAGTATTTT.